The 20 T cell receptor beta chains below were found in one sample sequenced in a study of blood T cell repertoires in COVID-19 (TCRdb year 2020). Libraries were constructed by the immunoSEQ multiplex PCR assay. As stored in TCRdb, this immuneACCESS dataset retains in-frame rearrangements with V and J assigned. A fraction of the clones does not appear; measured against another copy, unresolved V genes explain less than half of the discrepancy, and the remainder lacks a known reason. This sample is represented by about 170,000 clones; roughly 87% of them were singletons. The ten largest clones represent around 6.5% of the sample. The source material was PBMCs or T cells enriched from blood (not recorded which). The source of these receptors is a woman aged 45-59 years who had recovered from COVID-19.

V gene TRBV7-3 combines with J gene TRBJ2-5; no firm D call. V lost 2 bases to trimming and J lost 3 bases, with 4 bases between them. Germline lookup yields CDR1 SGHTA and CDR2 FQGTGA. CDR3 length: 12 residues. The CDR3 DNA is TGTGCCAGCAGCTTATGTAAAGAGACCCAGTACTTC. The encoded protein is CASSLCKETQYF.

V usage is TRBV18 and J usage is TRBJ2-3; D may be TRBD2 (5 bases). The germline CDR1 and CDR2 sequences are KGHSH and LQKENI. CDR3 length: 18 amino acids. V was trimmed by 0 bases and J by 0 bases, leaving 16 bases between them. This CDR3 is CASSPPILEAVSTDTQYF. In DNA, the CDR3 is TGTGCCAGCTCACCACCGATCTTGGAAGCGGTTAGCACAGATACGCAGTATTTT. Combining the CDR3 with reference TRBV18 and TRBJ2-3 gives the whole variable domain NAGVMQNPRHLVRRRGQEARLRCSPMKGHSHVYWYRQLPEEGLKFMVYLQKENIIDESGMPKERFSAEFPKEGPSILRIQQVVRGDSAAYFCASSPPILEAVSTDTQYFGPGTRLTVL.

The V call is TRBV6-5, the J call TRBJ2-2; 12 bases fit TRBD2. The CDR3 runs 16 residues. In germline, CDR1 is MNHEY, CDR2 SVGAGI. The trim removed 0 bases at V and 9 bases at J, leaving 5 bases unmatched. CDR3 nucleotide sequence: TGTGCCAGCAGTTACTCGACTAGCGGGAGTAGTCGGGAGCTGTTTTTT. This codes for CASSYSTSGSSRELFF.

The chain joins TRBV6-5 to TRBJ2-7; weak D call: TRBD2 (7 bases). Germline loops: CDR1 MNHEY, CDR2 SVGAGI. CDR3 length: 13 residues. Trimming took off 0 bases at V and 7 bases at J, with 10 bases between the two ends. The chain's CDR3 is CASSYSRGGEQYF. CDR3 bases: TGTGCCAGCAGTTACTCGAGGGGGGGGGAGCAGTACTTC.

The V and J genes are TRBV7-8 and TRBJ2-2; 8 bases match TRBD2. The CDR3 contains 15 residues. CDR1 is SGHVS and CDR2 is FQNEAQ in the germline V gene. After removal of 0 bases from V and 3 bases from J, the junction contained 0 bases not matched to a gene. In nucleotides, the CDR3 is TGTGCCAGCAGCTTAGCCGGGAGGGACACCGGGGAGCTGTTTTTT. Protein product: CASSLAGRDTGELFF.

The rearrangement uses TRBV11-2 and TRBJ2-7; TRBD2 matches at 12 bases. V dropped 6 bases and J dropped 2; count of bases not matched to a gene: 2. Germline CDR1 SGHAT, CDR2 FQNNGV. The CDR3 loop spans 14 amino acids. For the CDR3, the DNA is TGTGCCAGCAGATCTAGCGGGAGGGCCTACGAGCAGTACTTC. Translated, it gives CASRSSGRAYEQYF.

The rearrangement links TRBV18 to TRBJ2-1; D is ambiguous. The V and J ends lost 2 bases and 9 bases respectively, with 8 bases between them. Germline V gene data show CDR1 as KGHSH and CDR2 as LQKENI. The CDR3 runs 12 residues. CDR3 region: CASSPNQVEQFF. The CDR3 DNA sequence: TGTGCCAGCTCACCAAATCAGGTTGAGCAGTTCTTC.

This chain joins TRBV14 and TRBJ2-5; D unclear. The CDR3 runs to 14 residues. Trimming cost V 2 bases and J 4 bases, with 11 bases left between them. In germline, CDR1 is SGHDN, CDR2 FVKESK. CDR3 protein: CASSQRGLRETQYF. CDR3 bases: TGTGCCAGCAGCCAAAGAGGTCTTCGAGAGACCCAGTACTTC.

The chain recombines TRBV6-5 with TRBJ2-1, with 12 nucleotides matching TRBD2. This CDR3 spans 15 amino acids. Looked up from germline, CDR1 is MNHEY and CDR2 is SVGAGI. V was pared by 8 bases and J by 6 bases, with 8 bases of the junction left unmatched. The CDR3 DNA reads TGTGCCAGCCAGATACTAGCGGGAGGAAGCAATGAGCAGTTCTTC. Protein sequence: CASQILAGGSNEQFF.

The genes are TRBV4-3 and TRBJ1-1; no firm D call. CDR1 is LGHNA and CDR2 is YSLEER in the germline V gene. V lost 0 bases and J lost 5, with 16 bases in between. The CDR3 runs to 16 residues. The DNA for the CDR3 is TGCGCCAGCAGCCAAGACCTTGTTTTTTCACGGACTGAAGCTTTCTTT. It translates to CASSQDLVFSRTEAFF.

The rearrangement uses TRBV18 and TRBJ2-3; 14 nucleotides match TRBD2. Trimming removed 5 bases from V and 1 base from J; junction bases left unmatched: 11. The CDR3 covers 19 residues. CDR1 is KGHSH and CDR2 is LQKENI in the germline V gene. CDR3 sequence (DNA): TGTGCCAGCTCAATGACTAGCGGGAGGGCCGATAGGCGCACAGATACGCAGTATTTT. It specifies CASSMTSGRADRRTDTQYF.

The CDR3 DNA follows: TGTGCCAGCAGCAGGGGGCGATATGAAAAACTGTTTTTT. It encodes CASSRGRYEKLFF. The rearrangement uses TRBV2 and TRBJ1-4; 8 nucleotides line up with TRBD1. The V segment lost 6 bases and the J segment 6 bases; nucleotides outside the gene matches: 3. The CDR3 runs 13 residues. Germline V gene lookup returns CDR1 SNHLY and CDR2 FYNNEI. Supplemented by reference TRBV2 and TRBJ1-4, the full variable domain reads EPEVTQTPSHQVTQMGQEVILRCVPISNHLYFYWYRQILGQKVEFLVSFYNNEISEKSEIFDDQFSVERPDGSNFTLKIRSTKLEDSAMYFCASSRGRYEKLFFGSGTQLSVL.

The CDR3 sequence: CASSLRGDYGYTF. CDR3 in DNA: TGTGCCAGCAGTCTACGGGGTGACTATGGCTACACCTTC. The rearrangement links TRBV27 to TRBJ1-2, with D unresolved. V gave up 5 bases and J gave up 3 bases, with 10 bases separating them. Germline CDR1 MNHEY, CDR2 SMNVEV (reference sequence). This CDR3 region has 13 residues.

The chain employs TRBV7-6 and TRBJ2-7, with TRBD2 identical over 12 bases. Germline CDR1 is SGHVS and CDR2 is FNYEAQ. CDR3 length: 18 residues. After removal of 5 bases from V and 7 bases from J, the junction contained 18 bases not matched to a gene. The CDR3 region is CASSQAPTSGSFTGEQYF. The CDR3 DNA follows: TGTGCCAGCAGCCAGGCTCCGACTAGCGGGAGCTTTACGGGGGAGCAGTACTTC.

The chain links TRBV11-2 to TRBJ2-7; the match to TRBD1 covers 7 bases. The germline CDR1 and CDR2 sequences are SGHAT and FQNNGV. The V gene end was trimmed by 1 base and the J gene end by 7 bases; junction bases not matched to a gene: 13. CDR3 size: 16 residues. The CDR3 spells CASSLADRALPVEQYF. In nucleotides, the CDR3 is TGTGCCAGCAGCTTAGCCGACAGGGCCCTTCCTGTGGAGCAGTACTTC.

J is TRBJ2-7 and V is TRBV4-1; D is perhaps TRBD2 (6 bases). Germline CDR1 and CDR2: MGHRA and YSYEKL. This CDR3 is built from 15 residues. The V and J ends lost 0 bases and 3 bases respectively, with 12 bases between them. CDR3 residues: CASSQEFGGSYEQYF. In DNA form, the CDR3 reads TGCGCCAGCAGCCAAGAATTCGGAGGGAGCTACGAGCAGTACTTC.

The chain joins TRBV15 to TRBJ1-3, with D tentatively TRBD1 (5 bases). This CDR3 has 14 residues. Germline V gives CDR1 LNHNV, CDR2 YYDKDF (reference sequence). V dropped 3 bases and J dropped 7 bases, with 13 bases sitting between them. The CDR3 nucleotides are TGTGCCACCAGCAGTGGGGGGATAGGGAACACCATATATTTT. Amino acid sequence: CATSSGGIGNTIYF.

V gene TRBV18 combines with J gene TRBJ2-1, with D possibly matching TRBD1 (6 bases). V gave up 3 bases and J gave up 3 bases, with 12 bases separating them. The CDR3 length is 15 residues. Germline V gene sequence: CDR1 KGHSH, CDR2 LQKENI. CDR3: CASSPGQTYYNEQFF. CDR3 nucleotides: TGTGCCAGCTCACCTGGACAGACCTACTACAATGAGCAGTTCTTC. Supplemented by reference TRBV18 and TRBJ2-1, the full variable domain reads NAGVMQNPRHLVRRRGQEARLRCSPMKGHSHVYWYRQLPEEGLKFMVYLQKENIIDESGMPKERFSAEFPKEGPSILRIQQVVRGDSAAYFCASSPGQTYYNEQFFGPGTRLTVL.

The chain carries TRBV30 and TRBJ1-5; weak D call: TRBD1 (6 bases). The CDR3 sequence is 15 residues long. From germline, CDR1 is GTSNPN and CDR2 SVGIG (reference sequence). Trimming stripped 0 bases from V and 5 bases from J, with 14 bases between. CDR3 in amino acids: CAWSVYGRGYQPQHF. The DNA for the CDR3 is TGTGCCTGGAGTGTATACGGCAGGGGATATCAGCCCCAGCATTTT.

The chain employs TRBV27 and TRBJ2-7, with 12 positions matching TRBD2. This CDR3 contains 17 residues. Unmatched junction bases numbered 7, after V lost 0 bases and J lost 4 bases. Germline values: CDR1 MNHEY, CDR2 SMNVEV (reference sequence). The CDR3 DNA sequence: TGTGCCAGCAGTTTATCCCGACTAGCGGGAGCAAAGTACGAGCAGTACTTC. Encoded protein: CASSLSRLAGAKYEQYF.